The TCR beta chain described here comes from a study of OX40 agonist ivuxolimab in advanced cancers. General study results and limits: Patients who responded partially at 0.1-3.0 mg/kg showed clonal expansion ranking among the lowest. At doses 0.1 to 3.0 mg/kg, CD4+ and CD8+ clones expanded.

The assay was immunoSEQ multiplex PCR, and TCRdb's table has in-frame clones only and misses some. The sample lists some 60,000 clones; around 87% were seen once. A remark on this clone: Its target is not known.

The germline V gene encodes CDR1 MNHNS and CDR2 SASEGT. V lost 2 bases to trimming and J lost 6 bases, with 13 bases between them. This CDR3 has 15 amino acids. The specimen was CD4+ or CD8+ T cells sorted from blood, collected in a trial of the OX40 agonist ivuxolimab. The chain is built from TRBV6-1 and TRBJ1-4; D unresolved. The clonotype was recovered from an adult with an advanced solid tumor such as melanoma, head and neck, liver or kidney cancer. The CDR3: CASSEQALWDEKLFF. CDR3 DNA: TGTGCCAGCAGTGAACAGGCTCTATGGGATGAAAAACTGTTTTTT.